The next 7 T cell receptor beta chains were all read from a single sample in a study of T cell responses to AZD1222 COVID-19 vaccine. This table comes from immunoSEQ multiplex PCR, and its TCRdb copy is limited to in-frame clones, with some not included. Of about 120,000 clones in the sample, approximately 87% are singletons; the top ten hold 3.5% to 4.5%. The sample here was peripheral blood, taken on day 0 of AZD1222 vaccination. These receptors all come from an adult in good health.

This chain links TRBV3-1 (or the pseudogene TRBV3-2) with TRBJ2-7; D unresolved. The CDR3 sequence is 14 residues long. The germline V and J ends were trimmed by 0 bases and 5 bases, with 11 bases remaining between them. CDR1 is LGHDT and CDR2 is YNNKEL in the germline V gene (reference sequence). DNA for the CDR3: TGTGCCAGCAGCCAAGAACCTTCCGCCCACGAGCAGTACTTC. Translated, it gives CASSQEPSAHEQYF.

The gene calls are TRBV18 and TRBJ1-3; possibly TRBD1 for D (5 bases). The CDR3 totals 14 residues. Germline V gene lookup returns CDR1 KGHSH and CDR2 LQKENI. V was cut by 4 bases and J by 2 bases, with 9 bases left in between. The chain's CDR3 is CASSRGRTGNTIYF. For the CDR3, the DNA is TGTGCCAGCTCACGGGGACGTACTGGAAACACCATATATTTT.

This rearrangement joins TRBV6-5 to TRBJ2-3; D is unresolved. V was cut by 4 bases and J by 2 bases, with 10 bases left in between. This CDR3 region has 14 residues. The germline CDR1 and CDR2 sequences are MNHEY and SVGAGI. CDR3 residues: CASSSTSHTDTQYF. CDR3 bases: TGTGCCAGCAGTTCCACATCTCACACAGATACGCAGTATTTT.

This rearrangement joins TRBV7-9 to TRBJ1-1, with a weak D call TRBD1 (6 bases). The CDR3 is 15 amino acids. Germline CDR1 and CDR2: SEHNR and FQNEAQ (reference sequence). V was trimmed by 4 bases and J by 0 bases, leaving 12 bases between them. The CDR3 region is CASSSRGGLNTEAFF. The CDR3 DNA sequence: TGTGCCAGCAGCTCGAGGGGGGGCCTGAACACTGAAGCTTTCTTT.

V and J are TRBV19 and TRBJ1-5, with D tentatively TRBD1 (5 bases). Trimming pared 2 bases from V and 4 bases from J, leaving 9 bases between. The CDR3 spans 14 residues. Germline V gene data show CDR1 as LNHDA and CDR2 as SQIVND (reference sequence). The CDR3 nucleotides are TGTGCCAGTAGTATACCTCAGGGAAATCAGCCCCAGCATTTT. This codes for CASSIPQGNQPQHF.

The chain uses TRBV29-1 and TRBJ2-7, with D uncertain. The germline V gene has CDR1 SQVTM and CDR2 ANQGSEA. Trimming left V 1 base short and J 2 bases short, with 6 bases between. This CDR3 is 12 amino acids long. Here the CDR3 reads CSVEGQTYEQYF. CDR3 nucleotide sequence: TGCAGCGTTGAAGGGCAGACCTACGAGCAGTACTTC.

The chain is built from TRBV12-3 or TRBV12-4 and TRBJ1-1; D is ambiguous. The V end was cut by 3 bases, the J end by 2 bases, with 4 bases between. The CDR3 runs to 12 residues. CDR3 in DNA: TGTGCCAGCAGTTTGGGCAACACTGAAGCTTTCTTT. Protein: CASSLGNTEAFF.